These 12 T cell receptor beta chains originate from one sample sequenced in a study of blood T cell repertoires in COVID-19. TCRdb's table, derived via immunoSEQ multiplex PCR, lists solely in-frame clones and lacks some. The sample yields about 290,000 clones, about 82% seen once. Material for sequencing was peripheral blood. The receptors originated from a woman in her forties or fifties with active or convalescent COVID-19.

The CDR3 here is CASSRTGSLYGYTF. CDR3 sequence (DNA): TGTGCCAGCAGCAGGACAGGGTCTCTCTATGGCTACACCTTC. The V and J genes are TRBV5-6 and TRBJ1-2; 8 bases fit TRBD1. From germline, CDR1 is SGHDT and CDR2 YYEEEE. CDR3 length: 14 residues. After removal of 4 bases from V and 4 bases from J, the junction contained 6 bases not matched to a gene.

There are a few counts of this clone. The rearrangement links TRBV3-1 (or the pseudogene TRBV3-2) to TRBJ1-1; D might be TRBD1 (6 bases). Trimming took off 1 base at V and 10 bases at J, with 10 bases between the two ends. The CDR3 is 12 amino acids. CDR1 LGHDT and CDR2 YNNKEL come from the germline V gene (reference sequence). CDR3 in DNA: TGTGCCAGCAGCCAAGTGTCACAGGGAGCTTTCTTT. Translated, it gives CASSQVSQGAFF.

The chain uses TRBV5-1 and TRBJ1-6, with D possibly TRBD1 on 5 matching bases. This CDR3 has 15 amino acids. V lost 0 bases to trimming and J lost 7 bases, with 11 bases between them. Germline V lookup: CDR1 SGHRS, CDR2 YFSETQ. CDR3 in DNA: TGCGCCAGCAGCTTGGGGGGCTTGGGGAATTCACCCCTCCACTTT. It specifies CASSLGGLGNSPLHF. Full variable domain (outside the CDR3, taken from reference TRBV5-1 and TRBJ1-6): KAGVTQTPRYLIKTRGQQVTLSCSPISGHRSVSWYQQTPGQGLQFLFEYFSETQRNKGNFPGRFSGRQFSNSRSEMNVSTLELGDSALYLCASSLGGLGNSPLHFGNGTRLTVT.

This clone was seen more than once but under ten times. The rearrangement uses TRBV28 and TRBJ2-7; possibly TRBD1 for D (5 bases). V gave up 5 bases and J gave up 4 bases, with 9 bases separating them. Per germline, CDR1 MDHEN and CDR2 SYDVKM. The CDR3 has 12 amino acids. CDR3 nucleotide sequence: TGTGCCAGCAGTGTGGACACTTACGAGCAGTACTTC. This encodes CASSVDTYEQYF.

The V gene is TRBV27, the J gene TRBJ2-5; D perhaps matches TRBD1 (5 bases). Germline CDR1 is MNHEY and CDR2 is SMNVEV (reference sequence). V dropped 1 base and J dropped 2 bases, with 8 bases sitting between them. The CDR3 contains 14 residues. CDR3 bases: TGTGCCAGCAGTTTATGGGGCAGTCAAGAGACCCAGTACTTC. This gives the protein CASSLWGSQETQYF.

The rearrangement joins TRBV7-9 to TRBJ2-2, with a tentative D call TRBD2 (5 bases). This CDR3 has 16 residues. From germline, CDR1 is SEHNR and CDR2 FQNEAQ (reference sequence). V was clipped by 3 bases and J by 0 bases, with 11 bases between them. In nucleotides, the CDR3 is TGTGCCAGCAGCTTTCCGGGGATGACGAACACCGGGGAGCTGTTTTTT. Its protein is CASSFPGMTNTGELFF.

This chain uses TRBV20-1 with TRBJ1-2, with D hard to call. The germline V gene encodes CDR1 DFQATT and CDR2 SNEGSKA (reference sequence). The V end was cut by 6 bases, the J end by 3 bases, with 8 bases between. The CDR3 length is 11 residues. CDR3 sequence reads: CSARRYYGYTF. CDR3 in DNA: TGCAGTGCAAGGAGATACTATGGCTACACCTTC.

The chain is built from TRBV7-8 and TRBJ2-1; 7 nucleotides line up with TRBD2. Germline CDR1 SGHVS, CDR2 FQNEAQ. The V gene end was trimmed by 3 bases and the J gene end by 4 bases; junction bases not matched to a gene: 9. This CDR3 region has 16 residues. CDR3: CASSLTSWGVYNEQFF. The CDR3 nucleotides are TGTGCCAGCAGCTTGACTAGCTGGGGGGTGTACAATGAGCAGTTCTTC.

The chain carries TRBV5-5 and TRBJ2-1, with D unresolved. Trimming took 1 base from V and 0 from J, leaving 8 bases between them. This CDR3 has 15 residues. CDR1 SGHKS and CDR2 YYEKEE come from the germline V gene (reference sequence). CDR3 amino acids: CASSLRLDSYNEQFF. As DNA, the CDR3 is TGTGCCAGCAGCTTGAGACTGGACTCCTACAATGAGCAGTTCTTC.

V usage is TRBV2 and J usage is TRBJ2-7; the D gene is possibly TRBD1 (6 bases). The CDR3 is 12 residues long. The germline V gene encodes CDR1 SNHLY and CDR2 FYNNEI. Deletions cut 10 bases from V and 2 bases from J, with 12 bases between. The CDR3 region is CATQGLAYEQYF. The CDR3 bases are TGTGCCACACAGGGTTTAGCCTACGAGCAGTACTTC.

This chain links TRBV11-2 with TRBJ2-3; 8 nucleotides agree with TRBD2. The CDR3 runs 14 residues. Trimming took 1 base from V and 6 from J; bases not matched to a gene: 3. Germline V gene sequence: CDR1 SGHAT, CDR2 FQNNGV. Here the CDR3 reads CASSLAGGVDTQYF. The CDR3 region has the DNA TGTGCCAGCAGCTTAGCGGGAGGGGTGGATACGCAGTATTTT.

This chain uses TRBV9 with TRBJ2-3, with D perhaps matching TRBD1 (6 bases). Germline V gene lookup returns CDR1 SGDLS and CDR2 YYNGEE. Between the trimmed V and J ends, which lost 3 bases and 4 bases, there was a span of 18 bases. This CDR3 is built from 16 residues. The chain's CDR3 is CASSAVDKGGSDTQYF. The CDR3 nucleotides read TGTGCCAGCAGCGCCGTGGACAAAGGGGGATCAGATACGCAGTATTTT.